This entry lists 24 T cell receptor beta chains sequenced from one sample in a study of T cell repertoires in cytomegalovirus infection. In TCRdb, the reads were re-called with MiXCR into one record per CDR3 protein. The sample has approximately 190,000 distinct CDR3 sequences; approximately 30% are singletons. Sequenced sample: PBMCs. The receptors here all came from a human donor in good health (CMV status not recorded). Some clones in this sample may be carry-over from other donors' samples.

This clonotype was observed many times. The chain recombines TRBV2 with TRBJ2-5; D ambiguous. The V end lost 3 bases, the J end lost 9 bases, and 14 bases lay between the germline ends. In germline, CDR1 is SNHLY, CDR2 FYNNEI. The CDR3 loop spans 13 amino acids. The CDR3 here is CASSDVGQMAQYF. The CDR3 DNA sequence: TGTGCCAGCAGTGACGTGGGCCAGATGGCCCAGTACTTC. Using reference TRBV2 and TRBJ2-5 for the parts outside the CDR3, the full variable domain is EPEVTQTPSHQVTQMGQEVILRCVPISNHLYFYWYRQILGQKVEFLVSFYNNEISEKSEIFDDQFSVERPDGSNFTLKIRSTKLEDSAMYFCASSDVGQMAQYFGPGTRLLVL.

This rearrangement joins TRBV18 to TRBJ2-7; TRBD1 agrees at 9 bases. V dropped 0 bases and J dropped 2; count of bases not matched to a gene: 5. This CDR3 is 16 amino acids long. Germline V gene lookup returns CDR1 KGHSH and CDR2 LQKENI. CDR3 nucleotide sequence: TGTGCCAGCTCACCACCTTCCCGGGACAGGGCCTACGAGCAGTACTTC. Encoded protein: CASSPPSRDRAYEQYF.

V gene TRBV11-2 combines with J gene TRBJ2-7, with unresolved D. V lost 4 bases to trimming and J lost 6 bases, with 16 bases between them. Germline lookup yields CDR1 SGHAT and CDR2 FQNNGV. The CDR3 has 14 amino acids. Written as DNA, the CDR3 is TGTGCCAGCAGCTCATCCCGCGCGGATGGCGAGCAGTACTTC. Amino acid sequence: CASSSSRADGEQYF.

The chain combines TRBV7-3 with TRBJ1-2; D perhaps matches TRBD1 (6 bases). V was clipped by 0 bases and J by 8 bases, with 16 bases between them. CDR1 and CDR2 (germline): SGHTA, FQGTGA. The CDR3 is 15 residues long. The CDR3 coding sequence is TGTGCCAGCAGCTTAACATTATCAGGACAGAGCGGCTACACCTTC. Translation: CASSLTLSGQSGYTF.

The chain carries TRBV30 and TRBJ1-1; D is unresolved. The germline V and J ends were trimmed by 2 bases and 6 bases, with 13 bases remaining between them. CDR1 is GTSNPN and CDR2 is SVGIG in the germline V gene (reference sequence). This CDR3 spans 13 amino acids. This chain's CDR3 is CAWSTGGGAEAFF. The CDR3 region has the DNA TGTGCCTGGAGTACCGGTGGTGGCGCTGAAGCTTTCTTT.

This clonotype was picked up a small number of times. The chain couples TRBV7-9 to TRBJ1-1, with a possible D match to TRBD1 (5 bases). Germline CDR1 SEHNR, CDR2 FQNEAQ (reference sequence). This CDR3 has 15 residues. Between the trimmed V and J ends, which lost 5 bases and 1 base, there was a span of 14 bases. This CDR3 reads CASSPGLGENTEAFF. In DNA, the CDR3 is TGTGCCAGCAGCCCCGGTCTAGGGGAGAACACTGAAGCTTTCTTT. Full variable domain (remainder filled in from reference TRBV7-9 and TRBJ1-1): DTGVSQNPRHKITKRGQNVTFRCDPISEHNRLYWYRQTLGQGPEFLTYFQNEAQLEKSRLLSDRFSAERPKGSFSTLEIQRTEQGDSAMYLCASSPGLGENTEAFFGQGTRLTVV.

The rearrangement links TRBV20-1 to TRBJ1-2; D not resolved. Per the germline V gene, CDR1 is DFQATT and CDR2 is SNEGSKA (reference sequence). The V end lost 5 bases, the J end lost 8 bases, and 6 bases lay between the germline ends. The CDR3 has 9 residues. The CDR3 DNA reads as TGCAGTGCTGCCCCGGGCTACACCTTC. This gives the protein CSAAPGYTF.

The chain is built from TRBV2 and TRBJ2-2; D gene ambiguous. This CDR3 comprises 13 residues. Germline loops: CDR1 SNHLY, CDR2 FYNNEI. V dropped 2 bases and J dropped 6 bases, with 7 bases sitting between them. CDR3 nucleotide sequence: TGTGCCAGCAGTGAAAGCAGGTCCGGGGAGCTGTTTTTT. Amino acid sequence: CASSESRSGELFF.

The gene calls are TRBV7-3 and TRBJ2-2; D tentatively reads TRBD1 or TRBD2 (5 bases each). The CDR3 is 13 residues long. The V and J ends lost 3 bases and 4 bases respectively, with 6 bases between them. Germline CDR1 is SGHTA and CDR2 is FQGTGA. DNA of the CDR3: TGTGCCAGCAGCTTCGGGACCACCGGGGAGCTGTTTTTT. Translated, it gives CASSFGTTGELFF.

The genes are TRBV11-2 and TRBJ1-2, with D unclear. Germline CDR1 and CDR2: SGHAT and FQNNGV. V shed 4 bases and J shed 2 bases, with 8 bases lying between them. This CDR3 region has 13 residues. CDR3 protein: CASSSTKNYGYTF. CDR3 DNA sequence: TGTGCCAGCAGCTCCACCAAGAACTATGGCTACACCTTC.

There are a few counts of this clonotype. V usage is TRBV7-2 and J usage is TRBJ1-4; D may be TRBD1 (5 bases). Germline values: CDR1 SGHTA, CDR2 FQGNSA. Trimming cost V 4 bases and J 3 bases, with 12 bases left between them. The CDR3 is made up of 15 amino acids. In DNA form, the CDR3 reads TGTGCCAGCAGCTCCGGCGGGACTGCTAATGAAAAACTGTTTTTT. Translated, it gives CASSSGGTANEKLFF.

The genes are TRBV6-1 and TRBJ1-6; D unclear. Trimming cost V 5 bases and J 8 bases, with 13 bases left between them. The CDR3 covers 14 residues. Germline CDR1 is MNHNS and CDR2 is SASEGT. CDR3 nucleotide sequence: TGTGCCAGCAGTTATCGGCAGAGGGATTCACCCCTCCACTTT. Residues: CASSYRQRDSPLHF.

CDR3 protein: CASSLRAGQLSVGELFF. The CDR3 DNA is TGTGCCAGCAGCCTGCGAGCGGGACAGCTCTCGGTCGGGGAGCTGTTTTTT. The chain couples TRBV14 to TRBJ2-2, with D perhaps given as TRBD1 or TRBD2 (7 bases each). This CDR3 is built from 17 residues. V was clipped by 4 bases and J by 7 bases, with 22 bases between them. Germline assignment: CDR1 SGHDN and CDR2 FVKESK.

The rearrangement links TRBV19 to TRBJ1-6; no definite D call. This CDR3 has 15 amino acids. CDR1 is LNHDA and CDR2 is SQIVND in the germline V gene (reference sequence). V was shortened by 0 bases and J by 9 bases, with 12 bases between the two germline ends. The CDR3 reads CASSIDDNRGSPLHF. CDR3 DNA sequence: TGTGCCAGTAGTATAGATGACAACCGGGGTTCACCCCTCCACTTT. Filled out from reference TRBV19 and TRBJ1-6, the complete variable domain reads DGGITQSPKYLFRKEGQNVTLSCEQNLNHDAMYWYRQDPGQGLRLIYYSQIVNDFQKGDIAEGYSVSREKKESFPLTVTSAQKNPTAFYLCASSIDDNRGSPLHFGNGTRLTVT.

The V and J genes are TRBV12-3 or TRBV12-4 and TRBJ1-1; D ambiguous. V was pared by 2 bases and J by 7 bases, with 11 bases between. The CDR3 is made up of 13 amino acids. As DNA, the CDR3 is TGTGCCAGCAGTTTAAGAGGAGCAGGTGAAGCTTTCTTT. Its protein product is CASSLRGAGEAFF.

This sequence joins TRBV4-2 and TRBJ2-7; D possibly corresponds to TRBD1 (6 bases). This CDR3 spans 15 amino acids. Germline V gene data show CDR1 as LGHNA and CDR2 as YNFKEQ. The V end was cut by 0 bases, the J end by 3 bases, with 12 bases between. CDR3 sequence reads: CASSQEEQGDYEQYF. The CDR3 DNA is TGTGCCAGCAGCCAAGAGGAACAGGGTGACTACGAGCAGTACTTC.

This clonotype was counted at least ten times. The chain has TRBV7-2 and TRBJ2-3; no clear D. V was shortened by 1 base and J by 7 bases, with 12 bases between the two germline ends. Germline V gives CDR1 SGHTA, CDR2 FQGNSA. The CDR3 covers 14 residues. The CDR3 reads CASSLDGWLNTQYF. The CDR3 DNA reads TGTGCCAGCAGCTTAGATGGCTGGCTTAATACGCAGTATTTT.

The V call is TRBV7-6, the J call TRBJ2-2, with D possibly matching TRBD2 (5 bases). The CDR3 length is 15 residues. Deletions cut 8 bases from V and 5 bases from J, with 18 bases between. Germline V CDR1 and CDR2: SGHVS, FNYEAQ. CDR3 in amino acids: CASGEYRDKTGELFF. The CDR3 DNA is TGTGCCAGCGGAGAATACCGGGATAAGACCGGGGAGCTGTTTTTT.

This clonotype was recorded many times. The chain uses TRBV7-2 and TRBJ2-3; D is uncertain. The CDR3 is made up of 14 amino acids. Trimming took off 1 base at V and 5 bases at J, with 10 bases between the two ends. Germline CDR1 reads SGHTA; CDR2 reads FQGNSA. The CDR3 DNA follows: TGTGCCAGCAGCTTAGGATCGGAAATAGATACGCAGTATTTT. It is translated as CASSLGSEIDTQYF.

This chain joins TRBV11-2 and TRBJ1-1, with TRBD1 identical over 8 bases. Looked up from germline, CDR1 is SGHAT and CDR2 is FQNNGV. Unmatched junction bases numbered 5, after V lost 1 base and J lost 1 base. CDR3 length: 16 residues. CDR3 region: CASSLGTGLGNTEAFF. The DNA for the CDR3 is TGTGCCAGCAGCTTAGGGACAGGGCTTGGGAACACTGAAGCTTTCTTT.

The chain is built from TRBV11-2 and TRBJ2-4, with TRBD1 matching 7 bases. The CDR3 contains 12 residues. Germline CDR1 and CDR2: SGHAT and FQNNGV. The V segment lost 5 bases and the J segment 8 bases; nucleotides outside the gene matches: 3. In nucleotides, the CDR3 is TGTGCCAGCAGCCCAGGGGGAGACATTCAGTACTTC. Translating gives CASSPGGDIQYF.

The V gene is TRBV12-5, the J gene TRBJ2-1; tentatively, D is TRBD1 or TRBD2 (5 bases each). Germline CDR1 LGHNT, CDR2 FRNRAP. Trimming removed 6 bases at V and 2 bases at J, with 23 bases between. This CDR3 comprises 18 residues. The CDR3 here is CASGSGTAVFRTYNEQFF. CDR3 in DNA: TGTGCTAGTGGGTCCGGGACGGCCGTTTTCAGAACCTACAATGAGCAGTTCTTC.

This rearrangement joins TRBV10-1 to TRBJ1-1, with a weak D call TRBD1 (5 bases). The CDR3 extends over 15 amino acids. The ends were cut back, 2 bases at V and 5 bases at J, with 15 bases in the middle. Germline CDR1 reads WNHNN; CDR2 reads SYGVQD (reference sequence). The CDR3: CASSEQGRGYTEAFF. The CDR3 DNA reads TGCGCCAGCAGTGAGCAGGGTCGGGGGTATACTGAAGCTTTCTTT.

CDR3 sequence: CASRVRRGWAEAFF. The CDR3 nucleotides are TGTGCCAGCAGGGTCCGAAGGGGGTGGGCTGAAGCTTTCTTT. J is TRBJ1-1 and V is TRBV27; a weak D match, TRBD1 (6 bases). V was cut by 6 bases and J by 6 bases, with 17 bases left in between. Germline CDR1 is MNHEY and CDR2 is SMNVEV (reference sequence). The CDR3 loop spans 14 amino acids.